Sequencing of this TCR beta chain was carried out in a study of blood T cell repertoires in COVID-19. Study information: Both acute and convalescent COVID-19 samples were obtained from the United States, Italy and Spain.

Symptom resolution, clearance, or two negative PCRs marked donors in Cohort 3 as recovered. This CDR3 spans 16 amino acids. V was trimmed by 4 bases and J by 0 bases, leaving 10 bases between them. The V gene's germline CDR1 is SGHAT and CDR2 FQDESV (reference sequence). Methods used by the authors: Nucleated cell number was recorded as an estimate derived from reference gene primer amplification. Only in-frame clones appear in the TCRdb table, and some are missing; sequencing was by immunoSEQ multiplex PCR. That table supplies the V and J calls and clone size; D and trimming were determined from the DNA. Of about 180,000 clones listed, 86% were seen once; the top ten hold 8% to 10%.

V usage is TRBV11-1 and J usage is TRBJ2-6; TRBD1 is a possible D gene (5 bases). The sample consisted of PBMCs or T cells enriched from blood (not recorded which). The TCR was taken from a young woman who had recovered from COVID-19. CDR3 sequence: CASSSPTASGANVLTF. In DNA form, the CDR3 reads TGTGCCAGCAGCTCGCCGACAGCCTCTGGGGCCAACGTCCTGACTTTC. Full variable domain (remainder filled in from reference TRBV11-1 and TRBJ2-6): EAEVAQSPRYKITEKSQAVAFWCDPISGHATLYWYRQILGQGPELLVQFQDESVVDDSQLPKDRFSAERLKGVDSTLKIQPAELGDSAMYLCASSSPTASGANVLTFGAGSRLTVL.